This TCR beta chain is from a study of OX40 agonist ivuxolimab in advanced cancers. For the study at large: Partial responses were observed in three patients, of whom one had hepatocellular carcinoma and two had cutaneous melanoma. Study findings and constraints: CD8+ T cells were the subset that, on average, had more expanded clones than CD4+.

Using immunoSEQ multiplex PCR, the repertoire was profiled, and TCRdb retains in-frame clones only, with some absent. The table records 30,000 or so clones, 65% to 85% of them present only once. A remark on this clone: The antigen remains undetermined.

This clonotype was obtained from an adult with an advanced solid tumor such as melanoma, head and neck, liver or kidney cancer. The material sequenced was CD4+ or CD8+ T cells sorted from blood, taken in a trial of the OX40 agonist ivuxolimab.

In DNA form, the CDR3 reads TGTGCCAGCAGTGGTGGCAGATACACTGAAGCTTTCTTT. This translates into CASSGGRYTEAFF. J is TRBJ1-1 and V is TRBV2; no clear D gene. From germline, CDR1 is SNHLY and CDR2 FYNNEI. The CDR3 runs 13 residues. Deletions cut 4 bases from V and 3 bases from J, with 9 bases between.